A selection of T cell receptor beta chains follows, all from one sample in a study of blood T cell repertoires in COVID-19. Only in-frame clones appear in the TCRdb table, and some are missing; sequencing was by immunoSEQ multiplex PCR. The repertoire holds under 200,000 clones, with 70% to 85% as singletons. Sample: peripheral blood. These receptor sequences come from a woman older than 75 with acute or convalescent COVID-19. The CDR3 runs from the conserved cysteine through the conserved F or W. The order of the fields is V gene, J gene, CDR3 length, clone size, D gene, CDR3 protein, CDR3 DNA. D genes are given only for firm matches. Not all rows give a size; the values are once, few, many and, for expanded clones, a class.

V: TRBV6-2/TRBV6-3; J: TRBJ1-1; length: 11; size: NA; D: NA; CDR3: CASSPDTEAFF; DNA: TGTGCCAGCAGCCCCGACACTGAAGCTTTCTTT
V: TRBV10-3; J: TRBJ2-2; length: 15; size: NA; D: NA; CDR3: CAIRSGAVNTGELFF; DNA: TGTGCCATCAGGAGTGGGGCAGTGAACACCGGGGAGCTGTTTTTT
V: TRBV7-2; J: TRBJ1-1; length: 13; size: once; D: NA; CDR3: CASSLPVNTEAFF; DNA: TGTGCCAGCAGCTTACCAGTGAACACTGAAGCTTTCTTT
V: TRBV6-2/TRBV6-3; J: TRBJ2-5; length: 14; size: NA; D: NA; CDR3: CASSQASSWETQYF; DNA: TGTGCCAGCAGTCAAGCCTCTAGTTGGGAGACCCAGTACTTC
V: TRBV10-3; J: TRBJ2-7; length: 12; size: NA; D: TRBD1; CDR3: CAIQGATDEQYF; DNA: TGTGCCATACAGGGGGCTACGGACGAGCAGTACTTC
V: TRBV9; J: TRBJ2-1; length: 16; size: NA; D: TRBD2; CDR3: CASSVGGSGAYNEQFF; DNA: TGTGCCAGCAGCGTTGGCGGGAGCGGGGCTTACAATGAGCAGTTCTTC
V: TRBV3-1/TRBV3-2; J: TRBJ2-3; length: 14; size: NA; D: NA; CDR3: CASSPRQGTDTQYF; DNA: TGTGCCAGCAGCCCCCGGCAGGGCACAGATACGCAGTATTTT
V: TRBV6-6; J: TRBJ1-5; length: 14; size: NA; D: NA; CDR3: CASSYGGGNQPQHF; DNA: TGTGCCAGCAGTTACGGGGGGGGCAATCAGCCCCAGCATTTT
V: TRBV5-1; J: TRBJ1-2; length: 14; size: few; D: TRBD1; CDR3: CASSTGQGDRGYTF; DNA: TGCGCCAGCAGCACGGGACAGGGGGACCGGGGCTACACCTTC
V: TRBV15; J: TRBJ1-2; length: 15; size: NA; D: NA; CDR3: CATSRDRTPVYGYTF; DNA: TGTGCCACCAGCAGAGATCGGACTCCTGTCTATGGCTACACCTTC
V: TRBV10-3; J: TRBJ2-1; length: 16; size: NA; D: TRBD2; CDR3: CAISVTSGGVSNEQFF; DNA: TGTGCCATCAGTGTAACGAGCGGGGGGGTCTCCAATGAGCAGTTCTTC
V: TRBV4-1; J: TRBJ1-2; length: 16; size: NA; D: NA; CDR3: CASSQPGGGKDYGYTF; DNA: TGCGCCAGCAGCCAACCCGGGGGAGGGAAAGACTATGGCTACACCTTC
V: TRBV3-1/TRBV3-2; J: TRBJ2-5; length: 11; size: NA; D: NA; CDR3: CASSQVATQYF; DNA: TGTGCCAGCAGCCAAGTAGCGACCCAGTACTTC
V: TRBV5-1; J: TRBJ2-3; length: 20; size: NA; D: TRBD2; CDR3: CASSLNIPGLAGGNTDTQYF; DNA: TGCGCCAGCAGCTTAAATATACCGGGACTAGCGGGGGGGAACACAGATACGCAGTATTTT
V: TRBV4-2; J: TRBJ1-5; length: 13; size: NA; D: NA; CDR3: CASSHSGNQPQHF; DNA: TGTGCCAGCAGCCATTCGGGGAATCAGCCCCAGCATTTT
V: TRBV2; J: TRBJ1-2; length: 11; size: once; D: NA; CDR3: CASRRIYGYTF; DNA: TGTGCCAGCAGGAGAATATATGGCTACACCTTC
V: TRBV7-2; J: TRBJ2-5; length: 14; size: NA; D: NA; CDR3: CASSLSAGQETQYF; DNA: TGTGCCAGCAGCTTATCGGCAGGGCAAGAGACCCAGTACTTC
V: TRBV20-1; J: TRBJ1-6; length: 15; size: NA; D: NA; CDR3: CSASLAGTHNSPLHF; DNA: TGCAGTGCTAGTTTGGCTGGGACACATAATTCACCCCTCCACTTT
V: TRBV6-5; J: TRBJ1-5; length: 13; size: NA; D: NA; CDR3: CASSYAGNQPQHF; DNA: TGTGCCAGCAGTTACGCGGGGAATCAGCCCCAGCATTTT
V: TRBV10-1; J: TRBJ2-7; length: 9; size: NA; D: NA; CDR3: CASSEKAGF; DNA: TGCGCCAGCAGTGAGAAAGCAGGCTTC
V: TRBV4-3; J: TRBJ1-2; length: 15; size: NA; D: NA; CDR3: CASSQDRERSYGYTF; DNA: TGCGCCAGCAGCCAAGATAGGGAGAGATCCTATGGCTACACCTTC
V: TRBV18; J: TRBJ2-2; length: 17; size: NA; D: TRBD1; CDR3: CASSPSVDRRGTGELFF; DNA: TGTGCCAGCTCACCATCGGTGGACAGGCGTGGCACCGGGGAGCTGTTTTTT
V: TRBV27; J: TRBJ2-5; length: 16; size: NA; D: TRBD1; CDR3: CASSLSNRGTQETQYF; DNA: TGTGCCAGCAGTTTAAGCAACAGGGGGACGCAAGAGACCCAGTACTTC
V: TRBV7-2; J: TRBJ2-3; length: 16; size: NA; D: TRBD2; CDR3: CASSPGLAGATDTQYF; DNA: TGTGCCAGCAGCCCGGGACTAGCGGGGGCTACAGATACGCAGTATTTT
V: TRBV6-5; J: TRBJ2-7; length: 16; size: NA; D: TRBD2; CDR3: CASSYDQRGATYEQYF; DNA: TGTGCCAGCAGTTACGACCAGCGGGGGGCCACCTACGAGCAGTACTTC
V: TRBV7-8; J: TRBJ2-5; length: 14; size: NA; D: NA; CDR3: CASSSAGLGETQYF; DNA: TGTGCCAGCAGCTCGGCGGGACTCGGGGAGACCCAGTACTTC
V: TRBV5-1; J: TRBJ1-1; length: 15; size: NA; D: NA; CDR3: CASSSRSSGNTEAFF; DNA: TGCGCCAGCAGCTCGCGATCCTCAGGGAACACTGAAGCTTTCTTT
V: TRBV5-1; J: TRBJ2-1; length: 16; size: NA; D: TRBD2; CDR3: CASMGLAGDSYNEQFF; DNA: TGCGCCAGCATGGGACTAGCGGGAGACTCCTACAATGAGCAGTTCTTC